This T cell receptor beta chain was sequenced in a study of blood T cell repertoires in COVID-19. Study as a whole: Sites in the United States, Italy and Spain provided acute and convalescent COVID-19 samples.

Clones were read by immunoSEQ multiplex PCR, and TCRdb kept only the in-frame ones, dropping some. The table includes 250,000 to 350,000 clones, over 75% detected once. The table lists this clone with a few counts. This CDR3 region has 15 residues. The germline V gene has CDR1 LNHDA and CDR2 SQIVND (reference sequence). The V gene lost 3 bases and the J gene lost 2 bases, with 13 bases spanning the gap. V usage is TRBV19 and J usage is TRBJ1-2; perhaps TRBD1 as D (6 bases). Sequencing was performed on PBMCs or T cells enriched from blood (not recorded which). The origin of this receptor is a woman aged 25 to 39 who had recovered from COVID-19. In nucleotides, the CDR3 is TGTGCCAGTAGTATTAGCCGTACAGGGAACTATGGCTACACCTTC. This encodes CASSISRTGNYGYTF. The full variable domain, in which reference TRBV19 and TRBJ1-2 provide the parts outside the CDR3, is DGGITQSPKYLFRKEGQNVTLSCEQNLNHDAMYWYRQDPGQGLRLIYYSQIVNDFQKGDIAEGYSVSREKKESFPLTVTSAQKNPTAFYLCASSISRTGNYGYTFGSGTRLTVV.